A selection of T cell receptor beta chains follows, all from one sample in a study of human T cells and chemical hapten exposure. TCRdb fed the RACE reads into MiXCR, producing one record per CDR3 protein. Of more than 90,000 distinct CDR3 sequences in the sample, more than 9% were seen once. The source was whole blood, collected in connection with sensitization to the hapten diphenylcyclopropenone (DPC). These receptors were collected from a man in his forties with alopecia areata. Some clones in this sample may be carry-over from other donors' samples. CDR3s include the opening cysteine and the closing phenylalanine or tryptophan. Each record gives: D gene, V gene, clone size, J gene, CDR3 protein, CDR3 DNA. D genes are given only for firm matches. Rows give clone size only sometimes, using once, few, many, or a class for an expanded clone.

>NA|TRBV5-4|NA|TRBJ2-5
CASSLFSRGETQYF
TGTGCCAGCAGCTTGTTCTCCAGGGGAGAGACCCAGTACTTC
>TRBD1|TRBV12-3/TRBV12-4|NA|TRBJ1-2
CASSLIVGQGDGYTF
TGTGCCAGCAGTTTAATCGTCGGGCAGGGGGATGGCTACACCTTC
>NA|TRBV6-2/TRBV6-3|NA|TRBJ2-3
CASTLISGPGTDTQYF
TGTGCCAGCACCCTAATTAGCGGCCCCGGCACAGATACGCAGTATTTT
>TRBD1|TRBV11-2|NA|TRBJ1-6
CASSLGTGYSPLHF
TGTGCCAGCAGCTTGGGGACAGGGTATTCACCCCTCCACTTT
>NA|TRBV29-1|many|TRBJ1-2
CSVEGRYGYTF
TGCAGCGTTGAGGGTCGGTATGGCTACACCTTC
>TRBD1|TRBV5-5|NA|TRBJ1-1
CASSLTGGPNTEAFF
TGTGCCAGCAGCTTAACAGGGGGCCCGAACACTGAAGCTTTCTTT
>NA|TRBV20-1|few|TRBJ2-2
CSAGGITGELFF
TGCAGTGCTGGCGGTATCACCGGGGAGCTGTTTTTT
>NA|TRBV3-1|NA|TRBJ2-2
CASSQDPYTGELFF
TGTGCCAGCAGCCAAGATCCGTACACCGGGGAGCTGTTTTTT
>TRBD1|TRBV28|many|TRBJ2-2
CAFRGTGTNTGELFF
TGTGCCTTCCGCGGGACAGGTACAAACACCGGGGAGCTGTTTTTT
>NA|TRBV4-3|many|TRBJ1-2
CASSQTTATGRGSNYGYTF
TGCGCCAGCAGCCAAACAACAGCGACAGGCCGTGGGTCCAACTATGGCTACACCTTC
>TRBD1|TRBV30|many|TRBJ1-2
CAWSPTGGTGYTF
TGTGCCTGGAGCCCGACAGGGGGAACCGGCTACACCTTC
>NA|TRBV6-6|NA|TRBJ1-3
CASSSGQTGGHTIYF
TGTGCCAGCAGCTCGGGACAAACGGGAGGCCACACCATATATTTT
>NA|TRBV2|many|TRBJ2-1
CASSEYNEQFF
TGTGCCAGCAGTGAGTACAATGAGCAGTTCTTC
>NA|TRBV6-5|many|TRBJ1-1
CASRPESNTEAFF
TGTGCCAGCAGACCCGAGTCGAACACTGAAGCTTTCTTT
>NA|TRBV6-1|many|TRBJ1-1
CASSPSDGITEAFF
TGTGCCAGCAGTCCGTCGGACGGGATCACTGAAGCTTTCTTT
>TRBD2|TRBV6-6|NA|TRBJ2-1
CASRSGGAVYNEQFF
TGTGCCAGCAGAAGCGGGGGCGCGGTCTACAATGAGCAGTTCTTC